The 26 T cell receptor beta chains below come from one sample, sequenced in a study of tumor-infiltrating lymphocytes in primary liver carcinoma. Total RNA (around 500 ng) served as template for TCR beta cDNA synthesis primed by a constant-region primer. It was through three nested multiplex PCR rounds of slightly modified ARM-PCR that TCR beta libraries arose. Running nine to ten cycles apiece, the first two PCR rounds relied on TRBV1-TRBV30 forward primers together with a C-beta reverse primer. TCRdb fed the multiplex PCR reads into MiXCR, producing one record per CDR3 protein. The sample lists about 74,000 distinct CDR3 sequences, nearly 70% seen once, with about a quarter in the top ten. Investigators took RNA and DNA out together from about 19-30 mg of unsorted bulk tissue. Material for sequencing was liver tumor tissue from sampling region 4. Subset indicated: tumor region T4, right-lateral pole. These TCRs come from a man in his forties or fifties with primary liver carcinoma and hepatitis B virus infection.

Written as DNA, the CDR3 is TGCAGCCCGAACCCTGACAGCATAAAAGCCAAAAACATTCAGTACTTC. Its protein product is CSPNPDSIKAKNIQYF. This sequence joins TRBV29-1 and TRBJ2-4; possible D gene TRBD1, 5 bases. The CDR3 extends over 16 amino acids. CDR1 is SQVTM and CDR2 is ANQGSEA in the germline V gene. V gave up 8 bases and J gave up 0 bases, with 20 bases separating them.

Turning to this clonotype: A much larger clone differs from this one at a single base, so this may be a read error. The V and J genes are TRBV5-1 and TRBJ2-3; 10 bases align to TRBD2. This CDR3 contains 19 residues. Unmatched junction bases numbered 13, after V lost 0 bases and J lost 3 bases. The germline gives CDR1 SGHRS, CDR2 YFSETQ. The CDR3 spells CASSLAQTSGYGSTDTQYF. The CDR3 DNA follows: TGCGCCAGCAGCTTGGCCCAGACTAGCGGGTACGGATCGACAGATACGCAGTATTTT.

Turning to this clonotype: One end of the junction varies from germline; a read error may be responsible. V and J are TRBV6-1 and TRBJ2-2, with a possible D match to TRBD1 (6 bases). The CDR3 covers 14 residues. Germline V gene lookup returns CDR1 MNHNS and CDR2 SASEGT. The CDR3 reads CASSDEGGTGELLF. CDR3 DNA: TGTGCCAGCAGTGATGAAGGGGGAACCGGGGAGCTGCTCTTT.

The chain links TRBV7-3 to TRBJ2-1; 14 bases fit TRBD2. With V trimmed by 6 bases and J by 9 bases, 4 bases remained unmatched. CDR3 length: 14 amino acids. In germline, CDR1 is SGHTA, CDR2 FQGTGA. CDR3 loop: CASSLGTSGSEQFF. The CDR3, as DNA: TGTGCCAGCAGTCTCGGGACTAGCGGGAGTGAGCAGTTCTTC.

CDR3 in DNA: TGTGCCAGTAGAGAGGGACAGGAGCAGTACTTC. Residues: CASREGQEQYF. The J gene is TRBJ2-7, the V gene TRBV19; 7 bases fit TRBD1. CDR3 length equals 11 residues. Germline lookup yields CDR1 LNHDA and CDR2 SQIVND (reference sequence). Trimming at V came to 6 bases and at J to 7 bases, leaving 3 bases not matched to a gene.

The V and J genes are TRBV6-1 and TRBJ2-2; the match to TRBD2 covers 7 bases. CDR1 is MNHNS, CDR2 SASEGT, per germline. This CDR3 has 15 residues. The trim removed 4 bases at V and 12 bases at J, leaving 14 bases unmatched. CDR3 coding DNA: TGTGCCAGCAGTGTAGGGAGGGTGAACACCCGGAAGCTGTTTTTT. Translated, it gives CASSVGRVNTRKLFF.

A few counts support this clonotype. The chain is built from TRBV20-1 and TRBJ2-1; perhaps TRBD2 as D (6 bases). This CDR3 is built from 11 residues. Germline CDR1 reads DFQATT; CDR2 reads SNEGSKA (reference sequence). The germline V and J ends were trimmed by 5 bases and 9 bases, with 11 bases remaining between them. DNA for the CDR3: TGCAGTGCTCCTACTAGCACTGAGCAGTTCTTC. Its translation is CSAPTSTEQFF.

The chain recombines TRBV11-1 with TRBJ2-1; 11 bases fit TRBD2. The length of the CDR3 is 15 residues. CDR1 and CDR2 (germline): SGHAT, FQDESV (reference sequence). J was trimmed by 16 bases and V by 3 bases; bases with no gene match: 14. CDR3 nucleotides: TGTGCCAGCAGCTTCGGGACTAGCGGCTTCAATGAACAATTCTTC. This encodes CASSFGTSGFNEQFF.

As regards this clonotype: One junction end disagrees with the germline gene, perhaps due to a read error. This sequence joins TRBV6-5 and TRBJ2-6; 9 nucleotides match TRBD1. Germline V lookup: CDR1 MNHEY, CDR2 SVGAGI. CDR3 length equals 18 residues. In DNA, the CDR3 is TGTGCCAGCAGTCTATGGACAGGGGTGAAAGCTGGGGTCAACGTCCTGACTTTC. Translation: CASSLWTGVKAGVNVLTF.

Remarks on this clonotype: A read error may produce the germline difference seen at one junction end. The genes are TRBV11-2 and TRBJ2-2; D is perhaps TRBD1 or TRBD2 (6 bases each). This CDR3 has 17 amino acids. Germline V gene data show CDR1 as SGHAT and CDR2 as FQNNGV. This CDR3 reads CASSFDRDTVGSGGLFF. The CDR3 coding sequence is TGTGCCAGCAGCTTTGATCGGGACACGGTCGGCTCCGGGGGGCTGTTTTTT.

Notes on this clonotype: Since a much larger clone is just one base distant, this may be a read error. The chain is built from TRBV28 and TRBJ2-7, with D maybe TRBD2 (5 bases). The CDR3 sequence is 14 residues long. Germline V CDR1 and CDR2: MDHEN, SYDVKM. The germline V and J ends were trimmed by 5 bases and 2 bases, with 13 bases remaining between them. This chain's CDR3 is CASSDTSGAYEQYF. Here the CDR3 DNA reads TGTGCCAGCAGTGACACGTCCGGGGCCTACGAGCAGTACTTC.

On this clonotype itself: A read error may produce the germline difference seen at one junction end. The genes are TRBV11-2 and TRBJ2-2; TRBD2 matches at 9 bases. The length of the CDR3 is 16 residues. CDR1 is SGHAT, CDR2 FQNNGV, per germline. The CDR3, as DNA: TGCGCCAGCAGCTTAGTGGCGCTAGCGGGGATCGGGGAGCTGTTTTTT. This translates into CASSLVALAGIGELFF.

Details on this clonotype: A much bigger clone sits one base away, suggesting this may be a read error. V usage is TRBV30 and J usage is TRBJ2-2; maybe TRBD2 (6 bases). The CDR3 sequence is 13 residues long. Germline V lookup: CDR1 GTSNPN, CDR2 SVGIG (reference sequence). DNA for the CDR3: TGTGCCTGGAGCAAGAACCTAGCCGGGGGGCTGTTTTTT. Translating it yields CAWSKNLAGGLFF.

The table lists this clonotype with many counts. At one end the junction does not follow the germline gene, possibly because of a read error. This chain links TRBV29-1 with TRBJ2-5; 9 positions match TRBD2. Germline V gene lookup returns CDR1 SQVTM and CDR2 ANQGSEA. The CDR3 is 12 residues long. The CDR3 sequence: CSAETSGEAQYF. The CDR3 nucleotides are TGCAGCGCCGAGACTAGCGGAGAGGCCCAGTACTTC.

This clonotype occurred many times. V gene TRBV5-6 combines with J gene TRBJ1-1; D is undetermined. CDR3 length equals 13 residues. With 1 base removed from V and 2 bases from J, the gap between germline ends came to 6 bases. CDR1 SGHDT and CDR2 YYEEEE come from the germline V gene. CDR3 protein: CASSLYHNTEAFF. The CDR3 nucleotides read TGTGCCAGCAGCTTGTACCATAACACTGAAGCTTTCTTT. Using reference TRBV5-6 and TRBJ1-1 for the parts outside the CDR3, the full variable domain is DAGVTQSPTHLIKTRGQQVTLRCSPKSGHDTVSWYQQALGQGPQFIFQYYEEEERQRGNFPDRFSGHQFPNYSSELNVNALLLGDSALYLCASSLYHNTEAFFGQGTRLTVV.

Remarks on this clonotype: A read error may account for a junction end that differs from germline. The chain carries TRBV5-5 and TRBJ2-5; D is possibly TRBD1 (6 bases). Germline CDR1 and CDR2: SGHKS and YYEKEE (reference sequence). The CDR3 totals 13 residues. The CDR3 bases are TGTACCAGCAGCCTAACAGGGATCGAGACCCAGTACTTC. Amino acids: CTSSLTGIETQYF.

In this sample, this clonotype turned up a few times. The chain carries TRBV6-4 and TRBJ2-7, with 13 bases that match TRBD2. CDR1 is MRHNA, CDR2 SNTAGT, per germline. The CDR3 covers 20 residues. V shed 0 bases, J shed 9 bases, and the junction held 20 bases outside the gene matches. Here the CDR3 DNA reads TGTGCCAGCAGTGACTCGAATTGTCTCAGGACTAGCGGGAGTTTGTTAGGGCAGTACTTC. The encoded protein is CASSDSNCLRTSGSLLGQYF.

CDR3 amino acids: CASSSTDRGELFF. The CDR3 nucleotides read TGTGCCAGCAGCTCAACCGACAGGGGGGAGCTGTTTTTT. The chain joins TRBV11-2 to TRBJ2-2, with D possibly TRBD1 on 6 matching bases. Germline CDR1 SGHAT, CDR2 FQNNGV. The V gene lost 4 bases and the J gene lost 8 bases, with 11 bases spanning the gap. CDR3 length: 13 amino acids.

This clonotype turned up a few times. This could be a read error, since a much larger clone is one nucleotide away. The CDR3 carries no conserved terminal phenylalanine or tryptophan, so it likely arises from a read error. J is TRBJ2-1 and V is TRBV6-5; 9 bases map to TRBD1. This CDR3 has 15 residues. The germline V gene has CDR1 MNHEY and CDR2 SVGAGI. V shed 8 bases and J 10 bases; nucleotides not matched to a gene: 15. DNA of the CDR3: TGTGCCAGCTGTACAGGGGGCGGGATGGGTGGGGAGCAGTTCTTA. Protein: CASCTGGGMGGEQFL.

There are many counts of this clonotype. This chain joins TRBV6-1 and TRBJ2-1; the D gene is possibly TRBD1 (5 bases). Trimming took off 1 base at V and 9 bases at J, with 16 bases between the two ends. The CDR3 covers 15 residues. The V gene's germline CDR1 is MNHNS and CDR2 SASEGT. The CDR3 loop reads CASSEVQGSTGEQFF. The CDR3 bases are TGTGCCAGCAGTGAAGTGCAGGGTTCTACAGGTGAGCAGTTCTTC.

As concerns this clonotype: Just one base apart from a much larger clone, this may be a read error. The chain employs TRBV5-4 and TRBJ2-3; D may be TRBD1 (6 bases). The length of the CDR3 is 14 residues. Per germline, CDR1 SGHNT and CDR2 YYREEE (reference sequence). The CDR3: CASSLQGAADTRYF. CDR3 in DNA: TGTGCCAGCAGCCTACAGGGCGCCGCAGATACGCGGTATTTT.

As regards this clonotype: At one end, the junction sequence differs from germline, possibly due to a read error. The CDR3 DNA follows: TGTGCCAGCAGTGGCGTGTCTCCCTCCTACGAGCAGTACTTT. This encodes CASSGVSPSYEQYF. V usage is TRBV12-3 or TRBV12-4 and J usage is TRBJ2-7, with no clear D. This CDR3 has 14 residues.

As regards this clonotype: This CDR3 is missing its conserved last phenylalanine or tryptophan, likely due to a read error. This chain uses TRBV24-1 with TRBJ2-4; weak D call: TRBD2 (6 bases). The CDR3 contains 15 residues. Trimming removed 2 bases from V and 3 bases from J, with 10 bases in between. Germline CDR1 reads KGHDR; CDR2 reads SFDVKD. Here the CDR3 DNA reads TGTGCCACCAGTGATTCGCGGGGCGACAAAAACATTCAGTACCTC. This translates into CATSDSRGDKNIQYL.

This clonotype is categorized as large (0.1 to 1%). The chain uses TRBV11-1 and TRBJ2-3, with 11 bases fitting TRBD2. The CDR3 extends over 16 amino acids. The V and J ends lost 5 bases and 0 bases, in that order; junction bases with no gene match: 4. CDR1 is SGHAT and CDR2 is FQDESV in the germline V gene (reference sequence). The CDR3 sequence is CASSKGLAVSTDTQYF. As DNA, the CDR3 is TGTGCCAGCAGCAAGGGACTAGCGGTTAGCACAGATACGCAGTATTTT.

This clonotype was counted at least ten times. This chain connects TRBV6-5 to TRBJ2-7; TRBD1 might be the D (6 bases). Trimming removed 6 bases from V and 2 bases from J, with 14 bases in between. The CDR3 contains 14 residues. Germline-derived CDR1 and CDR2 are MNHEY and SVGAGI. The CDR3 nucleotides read TGTGCCAGCAGCCCCGACAGGTCGACCTACGAGCAGTACTTC. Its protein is CASSPDRSTYEQYF.

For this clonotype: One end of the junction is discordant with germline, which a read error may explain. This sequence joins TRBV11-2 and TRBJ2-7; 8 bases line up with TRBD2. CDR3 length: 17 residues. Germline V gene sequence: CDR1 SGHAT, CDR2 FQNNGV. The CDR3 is CASGLIGSLAGAGEQYF. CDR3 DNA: TGTGCCAGCGGCTTAATTGGTAGCCTAGCGGGCGCTGGCGAGCAGTACTTC.